This T cell receptor (beta chain) was retrieved from a study of OX40 agonist ivuxolimab in advanced cancers. For the study in its entirety: The costimulatory receptor OX40 (CD134) was targeted by ivuxolimab, a fully human IgG2 agonistic monoclonal antibody. Intravenous ivuxolimab was administered to patients every 2 weeks at six dose levels: 0.01, 0.1, 0.3, 1.5, 3 and 10 mg/kg. Among the roughly 50 dose-escalation patients, 19 had hepatocellular carcinoma, 15 or so melanoma, 9 renal cell carcinoma and 9 head and neck cancer. The dose-escalation cohort was about 87% male with a mean age of around 62 years, ranging from roughly 20 to 80. Prior anti-PD-1, anti-PD-L1 or anti-CTLA-4 therapy was permitted, and about two fifths of dose-escalation patients had received checkpoint inhibitors. Partial responses occurred in three dose-escalation patients, of whom one had hepatocellular carcinoma and two had cutaneous melanoma. The point of sequencing TCRbeta in the periphery was to test whether ivuxolimab changed TCR sequence diversity and drove clonal T-cell expansion. The monotherapy dose-escalation portion (N = 52 patients) of the phase I ivuxolimab trial is reported in the paper.

Paper-wide results and their limitations: After ivuxolimab, expanded clones were on average more numerous among CD8+ T cells than among CD4+ T cells. At doses from 0.1 to 3.0 mg/kg, clonal expansion was seen in both CD4+ and CD8+ blood T cells between baseline and week 6. Low levels of normalized T-cell clonal expansion were also seen in some patients who did not respond. Partial responders in the 0.1-3.0 mg/kg groups had among the lowest normalized peripheral clonal expansion, especially among CD8+ T cells. Which antigens the clonally expanded peripheral T cells were specific for was not determined.

The germline V gene (reference sequence) supplies CDR1 LNHDA and CDR2 SQIVND. V is shortened by 6 bases, J by 0 bases, and the region joining them spans 2 bases. The CDR3 covers 11 residues, taking in both the cysteine and the phenylalanine. Kept here is only the CDR3 DNA, which spans 33 bases and is read in frame from base 1. Genomic DNA was isolated from the sorted cells so that the TCRbeta CDR3 region could be sequenced. The immunoSEQ Assay was used to sequence the TCRbeta CDR3 regions. TCRdb stores this immuneACCESS table with in-frame sequences only. Part of the clones is absent; in the studies checked, under half of the shortfall reflects unresolved V genes, and no reason is known for the rest. The sample table holds some 81,000 clones, of which 86% were seen once. Roughly 2.1% of the sample is taken by the ten largest. There are a few counts of this clone. It lacks a known antigen. It has no much larger one-base neighbor in the sample; base qualities were not kept.

The trial excluded patients who had a history of autoimmune disease or were on systemic immunosuppression. Peripheral blood for TCR sequencing was collected from all dose cohorts at baseline, on cycle 4 day 1, and on cycle 7 day 1. Samples were obtained from an open-label, multicenter, first-in-human phase I dose-escalation trial of ivuxolimab. Adults with locally advanced or metastatic melanoma, renal cell carcinoma, hepatocellular carcinoma or head and neck squamous cell carcinoma were enrolled in the trial. CD4+ and CD8+ T cells were sorted separately from peripheral blood before TCR sequencing.

The chain joins TRBV19 to TRBJ1-1, with no confident D gene call. This sample comprised CD4+ or CD8+ T cells sorted from blood, obtained in a trial of the OX40 agonist ivuxolimab. The TCR comes from an adult with an advanced solid tumor such as melanoma, head and neck, liver or kidney cancer. The DNA sequence is as follows: TGTGCCAGTAGGTTGAACACTGAAGCTTTCTTT. It encodes CASRLNTEAFF.